The next 5 T cell receptor beta chains were all read from a single sample in a study of T cell clonality in common variable immunodeficiency. General study points: Common variable immunodeficiency TCR beta sequences reportedly had fewer deletions and N-nucleotide insertions.

Their antigens are not known. The table came from immunoSEQ multiplex PCR; TCRdb's copy has only in-frame clones and leaves some out. The sample gives some 25,000 clones, none seen only once, and the top ten clones hold around 9%. Sequencing used peripheral blood mononuclear cells. These receptors originate from a human donor with common variable immunodeficiency.

This clone has a count of ten or more. Read coverage stops 3 residues before the CDR3 terminus; the germline J gene supplies the remainder. The chain uses TRBV20-1 and TRBJ2-7; D is perhaps TRBD1 (6 bases). The CDR3 extends over 15 amino acids. Germline CDR1 DFQATT, CDR2 SNEGSKA (reference sequence). V lost 2 bases and J lost 1, with 15 bases in between. Partial CDR3 DNA: TGCAGTGCTAGATCCGGGGTGGGGACATCCTACGAG. Protein: CSARSGVGTSYE. The entire CDR3 protein reads CSARSGVGTSYEQYF.

This clone was recorded at least ten times. The CDR3 end lies 3 residues beyond the end of the read and is filled in from the germline J gene. The rearrangement links TRBV6-4 to TRBJ2-3; TRBD1 aligns across 8 bases. V trimming: 0 bases; J trimming: 2 bases; junction bases outside the gene matches: 4. The CDR3 runs to 16 residues. Germline V gene lookup returns CDR1 MRHNA and CDR2 SNTAGT. The sequenced CDR3 bases are TGTGCCAGCAGTGACTCAGGACAGGGAGACACAGATACG. Its protein product is CASSDSGQGDTDT. The whole CDR3 is CASSDSGQGDTDTQYF.

This clone showed up many times. The read stops 3 residues short of the end of the CDR3; the missing end is completed from the germline J gene. V is TRBV20-1 and J is TRBJ1-1; 7 positions agree with TRBD1. Trimming cost V 3 bases and J 5 bases; bases outside gene matches: 9. This CDR3 spans 14 amino acids. Germline assignment: CDR1 DFQATT and CDR2 SNEGSKA (reference sequence). CDR3 amino acids: CSASAQGRGTEAFF. CDR3 bases read: TGCAGTGCTAGTGCACAGGGGAGAGGGACTGAA.

This clone was observed many times. The read ends 3 residues shy of where the CDR3 ends; the end is completed using the germline J gene. The chain combines TRBV6-2 or TRBV6-3 with TRBJ1-2; TRBD1 matches at 10 bases. V shed 6 bases and J 6 bases; nucleotides not matched to a gene: 13. The CDR3 contains 16 residues. Germline CDR1 and CDR2: MNHEY and SVGEGT. The CDR3 bases that were read are TGTGCCAGCAGCGGAAGCAGACAGGGGGCGGCGAATGGC. Residues: CASSGSRQGAANG. The complete CDR3 sequence is CASSGSRQGAANGYTF.

Of note for this clone: The read ends 3 residues before the CDR3 terminus; that terminus is restored from the germline J gene. The chain carries TRBV29-1 and TRBJ2-5; 7 bases agree with TRBD1. With V trimmed by 7 bases and J by 1 base, 6 bases remained unmatched. CDR1 and CDR2 (germline): SQVTM, ANQGSEA. The CDR3 contains 13 residues. CDR3 bases read: TGCAGCGAATGGACAGGAGGCCAAGAGACC. It encodes CSEWTGGQET. The whole CDR3 region reads CSEWTGGQETQYF. Variable domain in full (rest from reference TRBV29-1 and TRBJ2-5): SAVISQKPSRDICQRGTSLTIQCQVDSQVTMMFWYRQQPGQSLTLIATANQGSEATYESGFVIDKFPISRPNLTFSTLTVSNMSPEDSSIYLCSEWTGGQETQYFGPGTRLLVL.